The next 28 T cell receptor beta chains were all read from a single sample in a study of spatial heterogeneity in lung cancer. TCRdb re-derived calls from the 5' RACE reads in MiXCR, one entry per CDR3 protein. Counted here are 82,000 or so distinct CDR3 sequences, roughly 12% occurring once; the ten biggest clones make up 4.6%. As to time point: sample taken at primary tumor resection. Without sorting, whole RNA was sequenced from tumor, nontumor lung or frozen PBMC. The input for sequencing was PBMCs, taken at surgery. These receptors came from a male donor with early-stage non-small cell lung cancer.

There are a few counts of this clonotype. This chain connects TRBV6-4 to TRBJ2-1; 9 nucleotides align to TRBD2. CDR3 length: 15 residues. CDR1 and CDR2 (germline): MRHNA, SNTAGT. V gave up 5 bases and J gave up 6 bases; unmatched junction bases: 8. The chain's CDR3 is CASSPFGTSSNEQFF. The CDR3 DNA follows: TGTGCCAGCAGTCCCTTCGGGACTAGCAGCAATGAGCAGTTCTTC.

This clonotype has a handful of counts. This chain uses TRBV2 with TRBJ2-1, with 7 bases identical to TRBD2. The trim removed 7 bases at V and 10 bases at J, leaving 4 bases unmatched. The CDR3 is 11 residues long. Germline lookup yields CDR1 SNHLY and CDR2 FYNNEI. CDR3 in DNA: TGTGCCAGCACTGGACTAGAAGAGCAGTTCTTC. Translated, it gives CASTGLEEQFF.

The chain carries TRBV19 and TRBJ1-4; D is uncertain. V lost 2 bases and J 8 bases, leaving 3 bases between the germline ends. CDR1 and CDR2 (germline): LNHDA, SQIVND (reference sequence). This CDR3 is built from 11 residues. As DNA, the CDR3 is TGTGCCAGTAGTATAAGGGAAAAACTGTTTTTT. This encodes CASSIREKLFF.

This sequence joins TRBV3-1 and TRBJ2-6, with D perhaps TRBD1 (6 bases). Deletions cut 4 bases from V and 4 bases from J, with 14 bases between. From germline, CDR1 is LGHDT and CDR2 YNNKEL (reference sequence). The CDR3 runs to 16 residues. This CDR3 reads CASSLLRGSGANVLTF. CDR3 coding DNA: TGTGCCAGCAGCCTCCTGAGGGGGTCAGGGGCCAACGTCCTGACTTTC.

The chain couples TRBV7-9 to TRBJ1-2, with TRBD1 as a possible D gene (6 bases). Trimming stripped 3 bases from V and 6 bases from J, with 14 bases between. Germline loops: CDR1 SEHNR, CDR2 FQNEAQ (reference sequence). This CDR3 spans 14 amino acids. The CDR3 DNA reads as TGTGCCAGCAGCTTGGCAGGGGCCCCGGATGGCTACACCTTC. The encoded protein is CASSLAGAPDGYTF.

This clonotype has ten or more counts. The DNA of the CDR3 is TGTGCCAGCAGCCTGCCACACGAGCAGTACTTC. This translates into CASSLPHEQYF. The V call is TRBV3-1, the J call TRBJ2-7; the D is unclear. CDR1 is LGHDT and CDR2 is YNNKEL in the germline V gene (reference sequence). The length of the CDR3 is 11 residues. The V and J ends lost 4 bases and 5 bases respectively, with 6 bases between them.

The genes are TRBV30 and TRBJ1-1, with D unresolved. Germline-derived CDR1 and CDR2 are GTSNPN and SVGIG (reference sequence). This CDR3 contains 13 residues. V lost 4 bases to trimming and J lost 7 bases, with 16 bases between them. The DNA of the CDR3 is TGTGCCTGGAACGCAGGAGGAGCTGTTGAAGCTTTCTTT. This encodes CAWNAGGAVEAFF.

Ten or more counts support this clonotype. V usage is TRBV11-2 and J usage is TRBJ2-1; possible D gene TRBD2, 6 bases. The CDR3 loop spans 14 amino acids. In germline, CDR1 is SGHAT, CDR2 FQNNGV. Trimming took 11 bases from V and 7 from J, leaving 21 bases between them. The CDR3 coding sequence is TGTGCCTCCGGAGGGACCCCCTGGGGTAATGAGCAGTTCTTC. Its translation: CASGGTPWGNEQFF.

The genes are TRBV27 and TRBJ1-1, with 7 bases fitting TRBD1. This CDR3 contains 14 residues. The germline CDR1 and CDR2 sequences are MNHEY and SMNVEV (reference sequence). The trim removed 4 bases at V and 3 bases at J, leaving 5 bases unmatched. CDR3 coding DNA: TGTGCCAGCAGTTCCCGCAGGGGGGACACTGAAGCTTTCTTT. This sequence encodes CASSSRRGDTEAFF.

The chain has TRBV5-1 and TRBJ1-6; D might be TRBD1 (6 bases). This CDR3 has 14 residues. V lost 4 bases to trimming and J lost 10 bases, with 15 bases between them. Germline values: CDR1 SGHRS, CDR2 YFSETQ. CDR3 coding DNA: TGCGCCAGCAGCCCCGACGGGGGCGGGTCACCCCTCCACTTT. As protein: CASSPDGGGSPLHF.

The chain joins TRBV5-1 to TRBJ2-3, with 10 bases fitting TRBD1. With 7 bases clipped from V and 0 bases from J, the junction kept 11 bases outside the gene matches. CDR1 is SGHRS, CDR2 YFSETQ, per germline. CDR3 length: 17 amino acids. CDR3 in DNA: TGCGCCAGCTCCCGGGACAGGGGCGACTCTAGCACAGATACGCAGTATTTT. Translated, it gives CASSRDRGDSSTDTQYF.

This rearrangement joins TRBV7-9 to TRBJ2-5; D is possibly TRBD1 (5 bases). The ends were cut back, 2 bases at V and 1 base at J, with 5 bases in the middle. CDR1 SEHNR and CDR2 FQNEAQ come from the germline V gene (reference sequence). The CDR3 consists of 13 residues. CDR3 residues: CASSLQGQETQYF. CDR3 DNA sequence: TGTGCCAGCAGCTTACAGGGCCAAGAGACCCAGTACTTC.

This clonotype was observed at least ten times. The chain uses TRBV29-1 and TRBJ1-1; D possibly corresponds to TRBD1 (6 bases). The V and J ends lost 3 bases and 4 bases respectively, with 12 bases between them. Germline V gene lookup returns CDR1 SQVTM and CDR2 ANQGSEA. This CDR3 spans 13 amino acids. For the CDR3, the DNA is TGCAGCGTTGAGGCCAGGGGCGGCACTGAAGCTTTCTTT. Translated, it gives CSVEARGGTEAFF.

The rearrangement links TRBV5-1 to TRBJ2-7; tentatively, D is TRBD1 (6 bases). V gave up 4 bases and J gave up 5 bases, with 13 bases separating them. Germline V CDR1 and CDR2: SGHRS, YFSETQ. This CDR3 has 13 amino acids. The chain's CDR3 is CASSVQGWHEQYF. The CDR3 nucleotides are TGCGCCAGCAGCGTACAGGGTTGGCACGAGCAGTACTTC.

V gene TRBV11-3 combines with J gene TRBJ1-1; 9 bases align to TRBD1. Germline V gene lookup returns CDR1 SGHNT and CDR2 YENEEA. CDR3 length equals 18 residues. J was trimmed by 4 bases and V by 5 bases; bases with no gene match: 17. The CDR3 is CASSIRTGATGPGTEAFF. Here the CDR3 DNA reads TGTGCCAGCAGCATCCGGACAGGGGCTACGGGACCGGGCACTGAAGCTTTCTTT.

Written as DNA, the CDR3 is TGTGCGGGGGGGCCAATGTCCTACGAGCAGTACTTC. Translating it yields CAGGPMSYEQYF. This rearrangement joins TRBV30 to TRBJ2-7, with D possibly TRBD2 on 7 matching bases. The CDR3 totals 12 residues. Germline loops: CDR1 GTSNPN, CDR2 SVGIG (reference sequence).

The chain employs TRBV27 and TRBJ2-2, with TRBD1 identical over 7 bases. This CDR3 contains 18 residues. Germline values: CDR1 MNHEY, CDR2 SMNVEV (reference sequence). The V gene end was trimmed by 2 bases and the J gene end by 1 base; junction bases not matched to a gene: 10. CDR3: CASSLRGGSYLNTGELFF. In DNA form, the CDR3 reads TGTGCCAGCAGTTTAAGAGGGGGCAGCTACTTGAACACCGGGGAGCTGTTTTTT.

This CDR3 is CASGRDRGTSGPQETQYF. The CDR3 bases are TGTGCCAGCGGACGGGACAGGGGCACTAGCGGGCCCCAAGAGACCCAGTACTTC. The chain recombines TRBV2 with TRBJ2-5, with D perhaps matching TRBD1 (10 bases). V was trimmed by 8 bases and J by 1 base, leaving 26 bases between them. This CDR3 region has 18 residues. Per the germline V gene, CDR1 is SNHLY and CDR2 is FYNNEI.

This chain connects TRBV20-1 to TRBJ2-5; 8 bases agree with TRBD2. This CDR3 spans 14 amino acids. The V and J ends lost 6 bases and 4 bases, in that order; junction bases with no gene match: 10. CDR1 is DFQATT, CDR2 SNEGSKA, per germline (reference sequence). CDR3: CSAEGGAGVETQYF. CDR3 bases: TGCAGTGCCGAGGGGGGAGCGGGAGTAGAGACCCAGTACTTC.

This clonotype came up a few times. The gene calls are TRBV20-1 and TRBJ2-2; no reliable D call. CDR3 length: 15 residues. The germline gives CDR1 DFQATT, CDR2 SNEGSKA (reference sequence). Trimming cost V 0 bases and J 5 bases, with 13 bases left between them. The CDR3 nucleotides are TGCAGTGCTAGAGATGATAGCCGATGGACCGGGGAGCTGTTTTTT. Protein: CSARDDSRWTGELFF.

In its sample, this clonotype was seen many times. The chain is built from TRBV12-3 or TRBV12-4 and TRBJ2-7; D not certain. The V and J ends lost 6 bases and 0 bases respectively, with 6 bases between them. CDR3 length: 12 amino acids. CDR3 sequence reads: CASRTLSYEQYF. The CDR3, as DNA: TGTGCCAGCAGAACCCTCTCCTACGAGCAGTACTTC.

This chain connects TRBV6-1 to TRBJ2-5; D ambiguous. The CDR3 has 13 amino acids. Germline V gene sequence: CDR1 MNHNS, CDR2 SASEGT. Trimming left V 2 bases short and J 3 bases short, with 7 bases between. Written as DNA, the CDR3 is TGTGCCAGCAGTGAAATTGTAAAAGAGACCCAGTACTTC. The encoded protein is CASSEIVKETQYF.

The CDR3 spells CSAEGNEQFF. The CDR3 DNA is TGCAGCGCCGAGGGGAATGAGCAGTTCTTC. The chain couples TRBV29-1 to TRBJ2-1; D tentatively reads TRBD1 or TRBD2 (5 bases each). The CDR3 is made up of 10 amino acids. Trimming removed 7 bases from V and 7 bases from J, with 8 bases in between. Germline V gene lookup returns CDR1 SQVTM and CDR2 ANQGSEA.

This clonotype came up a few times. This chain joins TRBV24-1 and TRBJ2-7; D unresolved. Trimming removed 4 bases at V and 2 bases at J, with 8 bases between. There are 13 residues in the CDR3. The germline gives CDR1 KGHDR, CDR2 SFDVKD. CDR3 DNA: TGTGCCACCAGTGAATGGGCAACCTACGAGCAGTACTTC. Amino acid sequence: CATSEWATYEQYF.

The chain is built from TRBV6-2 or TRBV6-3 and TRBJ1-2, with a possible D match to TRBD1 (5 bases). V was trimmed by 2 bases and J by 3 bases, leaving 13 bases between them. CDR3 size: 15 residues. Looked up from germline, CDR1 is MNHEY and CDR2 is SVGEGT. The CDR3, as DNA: TGTGCCAGCAGTTACGCCCCAGGGTTCGACTATGGCTACACCTTC. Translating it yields CASSYAPGFDYGYTF.

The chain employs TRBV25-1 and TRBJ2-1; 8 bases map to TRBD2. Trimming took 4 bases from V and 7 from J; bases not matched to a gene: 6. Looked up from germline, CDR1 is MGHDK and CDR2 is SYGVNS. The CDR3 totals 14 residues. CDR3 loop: CASSARGGRNEQFF. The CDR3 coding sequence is TGTGCCAGCAGTGCTCGGGGGGGCCGGAATGAGCAGTTCTTC.

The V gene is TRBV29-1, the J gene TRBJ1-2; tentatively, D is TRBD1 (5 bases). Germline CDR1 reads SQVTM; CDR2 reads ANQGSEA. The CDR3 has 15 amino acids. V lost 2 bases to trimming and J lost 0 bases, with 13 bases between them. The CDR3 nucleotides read TGCAGCGTTGAAAAAGCAGGGCCCTCTAACTATGGCTACACCTTC. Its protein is CSVEKAGPSNYGYTF.

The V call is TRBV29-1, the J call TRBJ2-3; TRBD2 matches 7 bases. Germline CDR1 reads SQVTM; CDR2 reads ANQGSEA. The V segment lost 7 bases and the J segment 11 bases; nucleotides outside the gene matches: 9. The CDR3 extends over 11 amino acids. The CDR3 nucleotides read TGCAGCGCGGGGGGAGTAGCGCAGCAGTATTTT. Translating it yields CSAGGVAQQYF.